These 8 T cell receptor beta chains were all obtained from the same sample, sequenced in a study of T cells in Graves' hyperthyroidism and ophthalmopathy. Amplification yielded TCR beta CDR3 regions, with RNA transcripts as the source. The HTBI set primed first-round TCR CDR3 RT-PCR. TCRdb reanalysed the multiplex PCR reads using MiXCR and keeps one entry per CDR3 protein. The sample carries fewer than 400,000 distinct CDR3 sequences, over 11% recorded once. The sequenced sample consisted of blood. The receptors were gathered from a man aged 50-60 years with Graves' ophthalmopathy.

This clonotype was seen a handful of times. The CDR3 nucleotides are TGTGCCAGTAGTATCTCGGACTACCCGCGCAATGAGCAGTTCTTC. It translates to CASSISDYPRNEQFF. The chain uses TRBV19 and TRBJ2-1, with D tentatively TRBD2 (6 bases). Germline V gene sequence: CDR1 LNHDA, CDR2 SQIVND (reference sequence). Between the trimmed V and J ends, which lost 3 bases and 6 bases, there was a span of 15 bases. CDR3 length: 15 amino acids.

Only one count was recorded for this clonotype. CDR3 bases: TGCAGTGCTAGAGATCGAAGTGCCCAATGGGCTGAAGCTTTCTTT. Translation: CSARDRSAQWAEAFF. The chain carries TRBV20-1 and TRBJ1-1; D gene unclear. Trimming pared 0 bases from V and 6 bases from J, leaving 17 bases between. The CDR3 length is 15 residues. Germline V gives CDR1 DFQATT, CDR2 SNEGSKA (reference sequence).

This clonotype appeared many times. In DNA form, the CDR3 reads TGCAGTGCCGATCGACAGGGGCGGCGTAACACCGGGGAGCTGTTTTTT. Protein sequence: CSADRQGRRNTGELFF. This rearrangement joins TRBV20-1 to TRBJ2-2, with 8 bases identical to TRBD1. Germline assignment: CDR1 DFQATT and CDR2 SNEGSKA (reference sequence). This CDR3 has 16 residues. V shed 6 bases, J shed 2 bases, and the junction held 11 bases outside the gene matches.

This clonotype has at least ten counts. The chain uses TRBV6-1 and TRBJ2-5; 11 bases map to TRBD2. V lost 7 bases, J lost 3 bases, and 16 bases stayed unmatched. The V gene's germline CDR1 is MNHNS and CDR2 SASEGT. The CDR3 loop spans 18 amino acids. The CDR3 protein is CASNLLAGGLRTEETQYF. The CDR3 DNA sequence: TGTGCCAGCAATCTTCTAGCGGGAGGCCTAAGGACGGAAGAGACCCAGTACTTC.

The chain is built from TRBV20-1 and TRBJ2-7; TRBD2 might be the D (6 bases). Germline V gives CDR1 DFQATT, CDR2 SNEGSKA (reference sequence). The CDR3 has 15 residues. V lost 0 bases, J lost 2 bases, and 14 bases lay in between. The CDR3 spells CSARDLVSGPYEQYF. The CDR3 DNA is TGCAGTGCTAGAGATCTTGTGAGCGGGCCCTACGAGCAGTACTTC.

In its sample, this clonotype was seen many times. The chain couples TRBV18 to TRBJ1-4; TRBD1 aligns across 9 bases. This CDR3 has 15 residues. The germline V gene encodes CDR1 KGHSH and CDR2 LQKENI. V shed 5 bases and J 8 bases; nucleotides not matched to a gene: 9. The chain's CDR3 is CASSTPGQGREKLFF. CDR3 coding DNA: TGTGCCAGCTCAACTCCGGGACAGGGTCGAGAAAAACTGTTTTTT.

This clonotype appeared a few times. The chain has TRBV7-9 and TRBJ2-7, with D possibly TRBD1 on 6 matching bases. The V end was cut by 5 bases, the J end by 0 bases, with 14 bases between. Germline CDR1 SEHNR, CDR2 FQNEAQ (reference sequence). The CDR3 has 15 residues. As DNA, the CDR3 is TGTGCCAGCAGCCACGGGACACACCTCTCCTACGAGCAGTACTTC. The encoded protein is CASSHGTHLSYEQYF.

This clonotype was seen many times. This chain joins TRBV7-9 and TRBJ1-1; TRBD1 matches 9 bases. Trimming cost V 6 bases and J 4 bases; bases outside gene matches: 6. Germline CDR1 SEHNR, CDR2 FQNEAQ (reference sequence). The CDR3 loop spans 14 amino acids. The CDR3 is CASRETGGTTEAFF. The CDR3 DNA follows: TGTGCCAGCAGGGAGACAGGGGGTACCACTGAAGCTTTCTTT.